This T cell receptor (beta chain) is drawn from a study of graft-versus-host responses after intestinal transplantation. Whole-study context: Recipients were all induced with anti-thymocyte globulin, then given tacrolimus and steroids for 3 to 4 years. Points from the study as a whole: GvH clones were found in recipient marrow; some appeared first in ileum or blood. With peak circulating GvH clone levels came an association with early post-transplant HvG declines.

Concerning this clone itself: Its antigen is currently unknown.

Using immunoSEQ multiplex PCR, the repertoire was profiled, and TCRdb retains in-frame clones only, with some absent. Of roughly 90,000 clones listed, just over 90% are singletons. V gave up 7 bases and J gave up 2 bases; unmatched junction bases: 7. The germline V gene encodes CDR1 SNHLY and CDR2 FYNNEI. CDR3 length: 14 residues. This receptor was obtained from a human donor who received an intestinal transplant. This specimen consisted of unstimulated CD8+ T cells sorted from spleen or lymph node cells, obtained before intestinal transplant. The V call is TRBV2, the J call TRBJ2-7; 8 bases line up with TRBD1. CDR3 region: CASKGTGKPYEQYF. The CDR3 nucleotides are TGTGCCAGCAAAGGGACAGGAAAACCCTACGAGCAGTACTTC.